These T cell receptor beta chains were read from a single sample in a study of shared T cell receptors in the human thymus. Repertoires were generated with immunoSEQ multiplex PCR, while TCRdb's copy carries only in-frame clones and drops some. The table includes about 660,000 clones, around 87% detected once. These same records also appear under a second study, on human thymus T cells.

Material: thymocytes. The receptors were gathered from a boy less than two years old with a congenital heart defect. Both conserved end residues are part of each CDR3. A D gene is named only where the DNA matches it firmly. Some rows mark clone size as missing; the rest say once, few, many or name a class of expanded clone.

>TRBV2|-|-|TRBJ1-5
TGTGCCAGCAGTGAAAGGAGCCTTAATAGCAATCAGCCCCAGCATTTT
CASSERSLNSNQPQHF
>TRBV25-1|-|-|TRBJ2-1
TGTGCCAGCAGTGAATTTAGGACAGCCTTCTACAATGAGCAGTTCTTC
CASSEFRTAFYNEQFF
>TRBV11-2|TRBD1|-|TRBJ2-7
TGTGCCAGCAGCTTAGATCTTCGGGACAGGGTGGGTTCCTACGAGCAGTACTTC
CASSLDLRDRVGSYEQYF
>TRBV28|-|-|TRBJ1-1
TGTGCCAGCAGTTTAGGAGGTGAAGCTTTCTTT
CASSLGGEAFF
>TRBV4-1|-|-|TRBJ2-1
TGCGCCAGCAGCCAAGAATTCCGGAGCGGCTCCTACAATGAGCAGTTCTTC
CASSQEFRSGSYNEQFF
>TRBV6-6|-|-|TRBJ1-2
TGTGCCAGCAGTTGCCAGGAATACTATGGCTACACCTTC
CASSCQEYYGYTF
>TRBV7-6|TRBD2|-|TRBJ2-3
TGTGCCAGCAGACTAAGTAGCGGGGAGAGCACAGATACGCAGTATTTT
CASRLSSGESTDTQYF
>TRBV5-6|TRBD1|few|TRBJ1-1
TGTGCCAGCAGCTTGGAACCTAACAGGGGAGGATCCACTGAAGCTTTCTTT
CASSLEPNRGGSTEAFF
>TRBV29-1|TRBD1|-|TRBJ1-2
TGCAGCGTTGATTTGGGAGCGGGACAGGTGGAGAGGGGAGACCTGGATGACTACACCTTC
CSVDLGAGQVERGDLDDYTF
>TRBV27|-|-|TRBJ1-4
TGTGCCAGCAGTTTAGTTGGAGGGAATGAAAAACTGTTTTTT
CASSLVGGNEKLFF
>TRBV23-1|TRBD1|few|TRBJ1-4
TGCGCCAGCAGTCAATCTAGGGACAGGGTATTGGGGTGTAATGAAAAACTGTTTTTT
CASSQSRDRVLGCNEKLFF
>TRBV5-4|TRBD1|-|TRBJ1-1
TGTGCCAGCAGCTTGAAGGGGGCTAACACTGAAGCTTTCTTT
CASSLKGANTEAFF
>TRBV6-6|-|-|TRBJ2-7
TGTGCCAGCAGTTACAGTGACAGTAGCTCCTACGAGCAGTACTTC
CASSYSDSSSYEQYF
>TRBV28|TRBD2|-|TRBJ2-7
TGTGCCAGCAGTCCTTCCGGGGGACTAGCGGGTCCCTACGAGCAGTACTTC
CASSPSGGLAGPYEQYF
>TRBV4-1|-|-|TRBJ2-1
TGCGCCAGCAGCCAAGTATTCGGGAGACGTCGCTACAATGAGCAGTTCTTC
CASSQVFGRRRYNEQFF
>TRBV2|TRBD1|-|TRBJ1-6
TGTGCCAGCAGTGAAACGTTTAGGGGACAGGGGCATTCACCCCTCCACTTT
CASSETFRGQGHSPLHF
>TRBV27|TRBD2|-|TRBJ2-1
TGTGCCAGCAGTTTATGGGGGGGGGCCTACAATGAGCAGTTCTTC
CASSLWGGAYNEQFF
>TRBV7-9|TRBD1|-|TRBJ1-5
TGTGCCAGCAGCAAGGGAGAGGGGGCACAGCCCCAGCATTTT
CASSKGEGAQPQHF
>TRBV7-2|TRBD1|few|TRBJ1-6
TGTGCCAGCAGCTCCACCCGGGACAGGGGGCCAAGTTCACCCCTCCACTTT
CASSSTRDRGPSSPLHF
>TRBV5-8|TRBD2|-|TRBJ2-1
TGTGCCAGCACTAGCGGGTTTTCCTACAATGAGCAGTTCTTC
CASTSGFSYNEQFF
>TRBV5-4|TRBD1|-|TRBJ1-1
TGTGCCAGCAGCTGTCTCCAAGAGGACAGGGTCCCTGAAGCTTTCTTT
CASSCLQEDRVPEAFF
>TRBV19|TRBD1|-|TRBJ1-5
TGTGCCAGTAGTATCGGAACAGGGGGCAATCAGCCCCAGCATTTT
CASSIGTGGNQPQHF
>TRBV11-2|-|-|TRBJ1-3
TGTGCCAGCAGCGTGGTGGGCGGGATCTCTGGAAACACCATATATTTT
CASSVVGGISGNTIYF
>TRBV11-2|TRBD2|-|TRBJ2-2
TGTGCCAGCAGACGGGAGCGGGGCACCGGGGAGCTGTTTTTT
CASRRERGTGELFF
>TRBV6-5|-|-|TRBJ1-6
TGTGCCAGCAGTTACCGGGATTCACCCCTCCACTTT
CASSYRDSPLHF
>TRBV7-9|TRBD1|once|TRBJ1-2
TGTGCCAGCAGCTTCATGAGGGGGACAGGGTTGAGCTATGGCTACACCTTC
CASSFMRGTGLSYGYTF
>TRBV19|-|-|TRBJ1-2
TGTGCCAGCACGACGGGAATCGGCTACACCTTC
CASTTGIGYTF
>TRBV6-6|-|-|TRBJ1-1
TGTGCCAGTTGGAGGGATGGGTACACTGAAGCTTTCTTT
CASWRDGYTEAFF
>TRBV6-5|TRBD1|-|TRBJ2-5
TGTGCCAGCAGTTACGTTTGGGACAGCAAACAAGAGACCCAGTACTTC
CASSYVWDSKQETQYF
>TRBV7-3|-|-|TRBJ2-3
TGTGCCAGCAGCCTAGGATTCCCCGGGACTTTCACAGATACGCAGTATTTT
CASSLGFPGTFTDTQYF
>TRBV7-2|TRBD1|once|TRBJ1-2
TGTGCCAGCAGCCCCGCAGGGGGCCAATGTGGCTACACCTTC
CASSPAGGQCGYTF
>TRBV2|TRBD1|once|TRBJ1-2
TGTGCCAGCATGAACCTCCGGGACAGGGACAATTATGGCTACACCTTC
CASMNLRDRDNYGYTF
>TRBV6-1|-|-|TRBJ2-1
TGTGCCAGCTCACTAGCCAATCCCACCTACAATGAGCAGTTCTTC
CASSLANPTYNEQFF
>TRBV4-3|-|-|TRBJ1-1
TGCGCCAGCAGCCAGCGACAGGCAGCCTCTTCCCAAGCTTTCTTT
CASSQRQAASSQAFF
>TRBV28|TRBD2|-|TRBJ2-3
TGTGCCAGCAGTGATCCGGGACTAGCGCCCCGACGGGACACAGATACGCAGTATTTT
CASSDPGLAPRRDTDTQYF
>TRBV19|-|-|TRBJ1-2
TGTGCCAGTAGTTTCCTCAGGGTCGAGAACTATGGCTACACCTTC
CASSFLRVENYGYTF
>TRBV14|TRBD2|once|TRBJ2-1
TGTGCCAGCAGCCAGGGGGCGGGGGGATGGTATGAGCAGTTCTTC
CASSQGAGGWYEQFF
>TRBV6-6|TRBD1|-|TRBJ2-5
TGTGCCAGCAGTTCGCCGGGACAGGATCGAGAGACCCAGTACTTC
CASSSPGQDRETQYF
>TRBV28|-|-|TRBJ1-2
TGTGCCACTACGAACCCTATTGAAGGCTACACCTTC
CATTNPIEGYTF